This T cell receptor beta chain was captured by sequencing in a study of T cell repertoires and HLA-DP antigens. Across the study: CD4+ T cells were cocultured with HeLa cells expressing HLA-DP. Alloantigens: one with one groove difference and one with approximately ten differences versus self. Study-wide results and limits: Sorted CD137+ cells had clonality roughly 0.41 against both alloantigens, versus roughly 0.04 pre-culture.

Trimming stripped 3 bases from V and 1 base from J, with 13 bases between. The CDR3 totals 15 residues. The germline CDR1 and CDR2 sequences are KGHSH and LQKENI. Data came from immunoSEQ multiplex PCR; TCRdb stores just in-frame clones and leaves some out. The sample holds some 89,000 clones, around 86% seen once. With regard to this clone: The target antigen is unknown.

Average purity of the negatively selected CD4+ T cells was about 98%. This receptor was taken from a man between 45 and 60 years old in good health and CMV-seronegative. The sample consisted of CD4+ T cells from PBMCs. The chain recombines TRBV18 with TRBJ2-7; D might be TRBD2 (6 bases). Here the CDR3 reads CASSPRGAGSYEQYF. In nucleotides, the CDR3 is TGTGCCAGCTCACCTAGGGGCGCGGGATCCTACGAGCAGTACTTC. The whole variable domain, remainder taken from reference TRBV18 and TRBJ2-7, is NAGVMQNPRHLVRRRGQEARLRCSPMKGHSHVYWYRQLPEEGLKFMVYLQKENIIDESGMPKERFSAEFPKEGPSILRIQQVVRGDSAAYFCASSPRGAGSYEQYFGPGTRLTVT.